The clone carrying this TCR beta chain was counted ten times or more. The antigen remains unidentified. The data belong to a study of CD8 T cells in ankylosing spondylitis. Trimming took 3 bases from V and 1 from J, leaving 11 bases between them. Germline CDR1 reads SGHRS; CDR2 reads YFSETQ. The CDR3 is 16 residues long. MiXCR, run by TCRdb on the 5' RACE reads, gives a single entry per CDR3 protein. The sample lists some 800,000 distinct CDR3 sequences, approximately 12% occurring once. Findings of the study overall: Among TCR beta sequences, a motif of eight highly homologous variants appeared characteristic of ankylosing spondylitis blood.

The V and J genes are TRBV5-1 and TRBJ2-6; D might be TRBD2 (5 bases). The TCR originated in a male donor with ankylosing spondylitis. Sequencing input: blood, either unsorted or a sorted T cell fraction (not recorded which). The CDR3 DNA sequence: TGCGCCAGCAGCTCAGGAGGCTCTTCTGGGGCCAACGTCCTGACTTTC. Translating gives CASSSGGSSGANVLTF.